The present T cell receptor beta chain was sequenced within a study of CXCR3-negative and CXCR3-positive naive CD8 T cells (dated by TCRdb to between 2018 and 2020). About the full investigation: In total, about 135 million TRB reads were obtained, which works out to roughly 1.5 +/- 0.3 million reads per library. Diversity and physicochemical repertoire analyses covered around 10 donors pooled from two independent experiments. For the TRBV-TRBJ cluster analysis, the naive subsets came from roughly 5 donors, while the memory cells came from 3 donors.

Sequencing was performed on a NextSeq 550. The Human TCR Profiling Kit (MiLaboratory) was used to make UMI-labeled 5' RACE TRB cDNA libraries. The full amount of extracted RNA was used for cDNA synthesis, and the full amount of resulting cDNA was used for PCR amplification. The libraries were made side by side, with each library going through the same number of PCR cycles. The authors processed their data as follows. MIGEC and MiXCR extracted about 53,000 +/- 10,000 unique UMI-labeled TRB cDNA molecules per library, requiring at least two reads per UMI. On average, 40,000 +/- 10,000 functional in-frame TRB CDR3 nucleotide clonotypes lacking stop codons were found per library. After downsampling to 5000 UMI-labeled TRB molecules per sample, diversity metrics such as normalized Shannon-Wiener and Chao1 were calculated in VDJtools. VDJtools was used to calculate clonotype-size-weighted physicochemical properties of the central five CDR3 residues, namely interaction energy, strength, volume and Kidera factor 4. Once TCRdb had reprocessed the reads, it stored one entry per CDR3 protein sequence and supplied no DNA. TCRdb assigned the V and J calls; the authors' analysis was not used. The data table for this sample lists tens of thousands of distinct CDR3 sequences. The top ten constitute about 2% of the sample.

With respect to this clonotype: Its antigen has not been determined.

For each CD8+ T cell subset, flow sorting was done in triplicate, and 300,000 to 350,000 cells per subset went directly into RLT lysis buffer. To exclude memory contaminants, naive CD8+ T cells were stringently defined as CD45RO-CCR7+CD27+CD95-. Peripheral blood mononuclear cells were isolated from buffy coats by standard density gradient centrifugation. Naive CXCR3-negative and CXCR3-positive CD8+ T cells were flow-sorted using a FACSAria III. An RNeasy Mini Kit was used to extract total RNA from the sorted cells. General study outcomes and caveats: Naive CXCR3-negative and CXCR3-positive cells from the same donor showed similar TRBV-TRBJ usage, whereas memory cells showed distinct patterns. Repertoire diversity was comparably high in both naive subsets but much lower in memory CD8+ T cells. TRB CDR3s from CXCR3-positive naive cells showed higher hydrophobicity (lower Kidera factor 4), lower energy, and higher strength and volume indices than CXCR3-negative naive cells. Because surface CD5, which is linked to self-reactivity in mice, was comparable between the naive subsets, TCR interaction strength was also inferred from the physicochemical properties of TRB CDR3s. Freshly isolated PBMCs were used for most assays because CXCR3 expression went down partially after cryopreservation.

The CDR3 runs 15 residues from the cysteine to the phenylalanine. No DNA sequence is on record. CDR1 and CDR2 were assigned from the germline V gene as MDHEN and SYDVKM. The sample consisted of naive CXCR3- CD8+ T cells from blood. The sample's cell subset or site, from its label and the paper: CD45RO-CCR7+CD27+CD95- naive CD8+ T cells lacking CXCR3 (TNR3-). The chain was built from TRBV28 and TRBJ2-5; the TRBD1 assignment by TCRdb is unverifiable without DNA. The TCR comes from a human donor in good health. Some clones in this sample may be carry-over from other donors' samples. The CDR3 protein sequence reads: CASSTLGPGVETQYF.